The clone carrying this T cell receptor (beta chain) was seen a few times. The antigen remains undetermined. The source of the sample is a study of blood T cells in healthy people across ages. Background on the study: Template switching retrieved approximately one barcoded beta molecule for each two T cells.

Sample-barcoded 5' priming and a J-beta primer mix drove a second PCR of 7 to 11 cycles. Carrying 12 random nucleotides, a template-switch adaptor labeled each individual cDNA molecule. TCRdb redid the calling of the 5' RACE reads with MiXCR, one entry per CDR3 protein. The sample records around 900,000 distinct CDR3 sequences, roughly 50% being singletons. V was clipped by 6 bases and J by 6 bases, with 17 bases between them. Germline V gene lookup returns CDR1 SGHDT and CDR2 YYEEEE. The CDR3 covers 14 residues. General study findings and limits: Nothing was known about donor CMV status, and this possibly confounded expanded clonotype changes.

Roughly 9 milliliters of peripheral blood were drawn from each donor. The sample was blood. This clonotype was sampled from a woman in her sixties in good health. V and J are TRBV5-6 and TRBJ2-3; D not resolved. The CDR3 loop reads CASIDPSSADTQYF. The CDR3 DNA is TGTGCCAGCATCGACCCTTCGAGTGCGGATACGCAGTATTTT. The entire variable domain, with the rest obtained from reference TRBV5-6 and TRBJ2-3, is as follows: DAGVTQSPTHLIKTRGQQVTLRCSPKSGHDTVSWYQQALGQGPQFIFQYYEEEERQRGNFPDRFSGHQFPNYSSELNVNALLLGDSALYLCASIDPSSADTQYFGPGTRLTVL.